Below, 32 T cell receptor beta chains from the same sample are listed, as sequenced in a study of radiation and T cells in renal cell carcinoma. Regarding time point: blood 2 weeks post-SBRT. Treatment indicated: 15 Gy SBRT to primary tumor, nephrectomy 4 weeks later. TCRdb's table, derived via immunoSEQ multiplex PCR, lists solely in-frame clones and lacks some. The sample includes roughly 80,000 clones, approximately 83% of them seen just once. Sequenced material: blood, taken from a patient whose treatment included radiotherapy and nephrectomy. These receptors were collected from a woman in her fifties or sixties with renal cell carcinoma.

In its sample, this clone was seen once. The chain joins TRBV6-5 to TRBJ2-1, with unresolved D. V dropped 0 bases and J dropped 6 bases, with 12 bases sitting between them. Germline assignment: CDR1 MNHEY and CDR2 SVGAGI. The CDR3 is 15 amino acids. The chain's CDR3 is CASSYSLEVLNEQFF. The CDR3 nucleotides are TGTGCCAGCAGTTACTCCCTAGAGGTCCTCAATGAGCAGTTCTTC.

The V gene is TRBV2, the J gene TRBJ2-3; 8 nucleotides line up with TRBD2. This CDR3 region has 15 residues. CDR1 is SNHLY and CDR2 is FYNNEI in the germline V gene. The ends lost 6 bases at V and 5 bases at J; junction bases unmatched: 10. CDR3 protein: CASSKGLGLGDTQYF. The CDR3 nucleotides read TGTGCCAGCAGCAAGGGACTAGGGTTAGGAGATACGCAGTATTTT. The entire variable domain, with the rest obtained from reference TRBV2 and TRBJ2-3, is as follows: EPEVTQTPSHQVTQMGQEVILRCVPISNHLYFYWYRQILGQKVEFLVSFYNNEISEKSEIFDDQFSVERPDGSNFTLKIRSTKLEDSAMYFCASSKGLGLGDTQYFGPGTRLTVL.

This sequence joins TRBV5-4 and TRBJ1-2; perhaps TRBD1 as D (5 bases). The V end was cut by 0 bases, the J end by 4 bases, with 19 bases between. Germline CDR1 is SGHNT and CDR2 is YYREEE (reference sequence). The CDR3 sequence is 17 residues long. This CDR3 reads CASSLAGGRGTTYGYTF. DNA of the CDR3: TGTGCCAGCAGCTTGGCAGGCGGCAGAGGGACGACCTATGGCTACACCTTC.

This clone was found a few times. The genes are TRBV19 and TRBJ1-2; TRBD1 agrees at 8 bases. CDR1 is LNHDA, CDR2 SQIVND, per germline (reference sequence). V shed 5 bases and J 4 bases; nucleotides not matched to a gene: 6. CDR3 size: 14 residues. CDR3 sequence: CASSEDRASYGYTF. CDR3 nucleotide sequence: TGTGCCAGTAGTGAGGACAGGGCATCCTATGGCTACACCTTC. The entire variable domain, with the rest obtained from reference TRBV19 and TRBJ1-2, is as follows: DGGITQSPKYLFRKEGQNVTLSCEQNLNHDAMYWYRQDPGQGLRLIYYSQIVNDFQKGDIAEGYSVSREKKESFPLTVTSAQKNPTAFYLCASSEDRASYGYTFGSGTRLTVV.

Written as DNA, the CDR3 is TGCGCCAGCAGCTTGGATTTAGGGGCGAACACCGGGGAGCTGTTTTTT. It translates to CASSLDLGANTGELFF. This sequence joins TRBV5-1 and TRBJ2-2; D is perhaps TRBD1 (5 bases). The V gene's germline CDR1 is SGHRS and CDR2 YFSETQ. The CDR3 has 16 amino acids. V lost 0 bases and J lost 0, with 9 bases in between.

This chain joins TRBV11-2 and TRBJ2-1, with 8 bases aligning to TRBD2. Germline CDR1 and CDR2: SGHAT and FQNNGV. Losses at the gene ends were 5 bases for V and 5 bases for J; bases not matched to a gene: 11. This CDR3 has 16 residues. CDR3 bases: TGTGCCAGCAGCCAGTGGGCGGGAGGACCACACAATGAGCAGTTCTTC. Encoded protein: CASSQWAGGPHNEQFF.

The chain is built from TRBV9 and TRBJ1-4; D remains ambiguous. Germline V CDR1 and CDR2: SGDLS, YYNGEE. The CDR3 runs 16 residues. Trimming removed 0 bases at V and 5 bases at J, with 14 bases between. CDR3: CASSVATKGKNEKLFF. The CDR3 DNA follows: TGTGCCAGCAGCGTAGCTACCAAAGGAAAAAATGAAAAACTGTTTTTT.

V usage is TRBV7-9 and J usage is TRBJ2-5; 9 nucleotides match TRBD1. Germline-derived CDR1 and CDR2 are SEHNR and FQNEAQ (reference sequence). The CDR3 covers 16 residues. J was trimmed by 0 bases and V by 3 bases; bases with no gene match: 5. DNA of the CDR3: TGTGCCAGCAGCTTCCCAAGACAGGGGGACCAAGAGACCCAGTACTTC. This encodes CASSFPRQGDQETQYF.

J is TRBJ2-5 and V is TRBV18; D unresolved. The CDR3 totals 13 residues. In germline, CDR1 is KGHSH, CDR2 LQKENI. Trimming cost V 1 base and J 3 bases, with 6 bases left between them. This chain's CDR3 is CASSPRYEETQYF. Written as DNA, the CDR3 is TGTGCCAGCTCACCACGATACGAAGAGACCCAGTACTTC.

V and J are TRBV6-6 and TRBJ1-3; 7 nucleotides line up with TRBD1. Germline lookup yields CDR1 MNHNY and CDR2 SVGAGI (reference sequence). Losses at the gene ends were 4 bases for V and 0 bases for J; bases not matched to a gene: 3. This CDR3 has 15 residues. Here the CDR3 DNA reads TGTGCCAGCAGTTCCGGACAGGTCTCTGGAAACACCATATATTTT. It yields the protein CASSSGQVSGNTIYF.

This clone showed up just a few times. The chain is built from TRBV5-6 and TRBJ1-3; D remains unclear. CDR1 and CDR2 (germline): SGHDT, YYEEEE. The V end was cut by 3 bases, the J end by 0 bases, with 7 bases between. The CDR3 runs to 14 residues. The CDR3 region has the DNA TGTGCCAGCAGCTATGGCACCTCTGGAAACACCATATATTTT. It codes for CASSYGTSGNTIYF.

The gene calls are TRBV25-1 and TRBJ2-2; D might be TRBD2 (6 bases). Trimming stripped 6 bases from V and 4 bases from J, with 9 bases between. The CDR3 length is 13 residues. CDR1 and CDR2 (germline): MGHDK, SYGVNS. The CDR3 DNA reads TGTGCCAGCAGAAGGGACTTCACCGGGGAGCTGTTTTTT. It specifies CASRRDFTGELFF.

V and J are TRBV27 and TRBJ2-5; 7 bases fit TRBD1. CDR3 length: 13 amino acids. The V gene end was trimmed by 4 bases and the J gene end by 5 bases; junction bases not matched to a gene: 4. Germline values: CDR1 MNHEY, CDR2 SMNVEV (reference sequence). In DNA form, the CDR3 reads TGTGCCAGCAGTTGGACAGGTGGGGAGACCCAGTACTTC. Translating it yields CASSWTGGETQYF.

V is TRBV9 and J is TRBJ1-1, with D unresolved. CDR1 SGDLS and CDR2 YYNGEE come from the germline V gene. V lost 0 bases and J 7 bases, leaving 10 bases between the germline ends. This CDR3 region has 13 residues. The CDR3 sequence is CASSVGQDVEAFF. Written as DNA, the CDR3 is TGTGCCAGCAGCGTAGGGCAGGACGTTGAAGCTTTCTTT.

This sequence joins TRBV11-3 and TRBJ2-5; D is ambiguous. This CDR3 has 12 amino acids. Trimming left V 1 base short and J 2 bases short, with 2 bases between. Looked up from germline, CDR1 is SGHNT and CDR2 is YENEEA. CDR3 coding DNA: TGTGCCAGCAGCTTAGTTCAAGAGACCCAGTACTTC. It is translated as CASSLVQETQYF.

This chain links TRBV18 with TRBJ1-1; TRBD1 matches at 12 bases. Germline V gene lookup returns CDR1 KGHSH and CDR2 LQKENI. This CDR3 region has 16 residues. V trimming: 3 bases; J trimming: 5 bases; junction bases outside the gene matches: 7. The CDR3 sequence: CASSPWDRGRETEAFF. CDR3 in DNA: TGTGCCAGCTCACCGTGGGACAGGGGGCGAGAAACTGAAGCTTTCTTT. Based on the CDR3 plus reference TRBV18 and TRBJ1-1, the full variable domain is NAGVMQNPRHLVRRRGQEARLRCSPMKGHSHVYWYRQLPEEGLKFMVYLQKENIIDESGMPKERFSAEFPKEGPSILRIQQVVRGDSAAYFCASSPWDRGRETEAFFGQGTRLTVV.

The chain carries TRBV13 and TRBJ1-2, with no clear D. V was trimmed by 5 bases and J by 6 bases, leaving 16 bases between them. The length of the CDR3 is 14 residues. Germline CDR1 and CDR2: PRHDT and FYEKMQ (reference sequence). CDR3 in amino acids: CASSTQTQIHGYTF. The CDR3 bases are TGTGCCAGCAGCACGCAGACCCAAATCCATGGCTACACCTTC.

The J gene is TRBJ2-3, the V gene TRBV5-4, with D uncertain. Per the germline V gene, CDR1 is SGHNT and CDR2 is YYREEE (reference sequence). Trimming took 0 bases from V and 3 from J, leaving 8 bases between them. The CDR3 sequence is 14 residues long. The CDR3 spells CASSLEQYTDTQYF. The CDR3 nucleotides read TGTGCCAGCAGCTTGGAACAGTATACAGATACGCAGTATTTT.

This clone was found a few times. J is TRBJ2-5 and V is TRBV30, with D maybe TRBD2 (6 bases). CDR1 and CDR2 from the germline V gene are GTSNPN and SVGIG (reference sequence). The CDR3 has 15 amino acids. Trimming stripped 1 base from V and 5 bases from J, with 17 bases between. Here the CDR3 reads CAWSEGGGGGETQYF. Written as DNA, the CDR3 is TGTGCCTGGAGTGAGGGCGGCGGTGGGGGGGAGACCCAGTACTTC.

This clone occurred a few times. The genes are TRBV7-2 and TRBJ1-1, with D tentatively TRBD1 (5 bases). Trimming shortened V by 6 bases and J by 1 base, and 18 bases separated the two germline ends. The CDR3 extends over 16 amino acids. The germline V gene encodes CDR1 SGHTA and CDR2 FQGNSA. CDR3 sequence reads: CASSFSEWGGNTEAFF. For the CDR3, the DNA is TGTGCCAGCAGTTTCTCAGAATGGGGGGGGAACACTGAAGCTTTCTTT.

The chain recombines TRBV7-2 with TRBJ1-3; D is unresolved. The germline V gene has CDR1 SGHTA and CDR2 FQGNSA. V lost 4 bases, J lost 6 bases, and 10 bases lay in between. This CDR3 is 13 amino acids long. CDR3 sequence reads: CASSSLVANTIYF. The CDR3 DNA follows: TGTGCCAGCAGCTCGCTTGTTGCAAACACCATATATTTT.

The chain has TRBV7-8 and TRBJ2-6; possible D gene TRBD1, 5 bases. The germline gives CDR1 SGHVS, CDR2 FQNEAQ. This CDR3 contains 14 residues. V lost 5 bases, J lost 0 bases, and 5 bases lay in between. In nucleotides, the CDR3 is TGTGCCAGCAGCGACAGCTCTGGGGCCAACGTCCTGACTTTC. Translation: CASSDSSGANVLTF. Using reference TRBV7-8 and TRBJ2-6 for the parts outside the CDR3, the full variable domain is GAGVSQSPRYKVAKRGQDVALRCDPISGHVSLFWYQQALGQGPEFLTYFQNEAQLDKSGLPSDRFFAERPEGSVSTLKIQRTQQEDSAVYLCASSDSSGANVLTFGAGSRLTVL.

In this sample, this clone turned up a few times. The chain carries TRBV19 and TRBJ2-1, with 11 positions matching TRBD2. The V gene's germline CDR1 is LNHDA and CDR2 SQIVND (reference sequence). The CDR3 length is 16 residues. Trimming at V came to 2 bases and at J to 4 bases, leaving 4 bases not matched to a gene. DNA for the CDR3: TGTGCCAGTAGTATAACTAGCGGGGGACATTACAATGAGCAGTTCTTC. Translated: CASSITSGGHYNEQFF. Full variable domain (outside the CDR3, taken from reference TRBV19 and TRBJ2-1): DGGITQSPKYLFRKEGQNVTLSCEQNLNHDAMYWYRQDPGQGLRLIYYSQIVNDFQKGDIAEGYSVSREKKESFPLTVTSAQKNPTAFYLCASSITSGGHYNEQFFGPGTRLTVL.

This clone was observed a single time. The genes are TRBV10-1 and TRBJ2-3; D may match TRBD1 or TRBD2 (5 bases each). This CDR3 spans 14 amino acids. Trimming pared 3 bases from V and 10 bases from J, leaving 17 bases between. Germline-derived CDR1 and CDR2 are WNHNN and SYGVQD (reference sequence). CDR3 sequence: CASSDPPPGSAQYF. DNA for the CDR3: TGCGCCAGCAGTGATCCCCCCCCAGGGAGTGCGCAGTATTTT.

V is TRBV5-6 and J is TRBJ1-2; weak D call: TRBD1 (6 bases). This CDR3 comprises 13 residues. Trimming removed 4 bases from V and 2 bases from J, with 9 bases in between. Per the germline V gene, CDR1 is SGHDT and CDR2 is YYEEEE. CDR3 residues: CASSIDRNYGYTF. CDR3 DNA: TGTGCCAGCAGCATAGACAGGAACTATGGCTACACCTTC.

In DNA, the CDR3 is TGTGCCAGCTCACCTGGTGGTACGACCTACGAGCAGTACTTC. Protein product: CASSPGGTTYEQYF. The gene calls are TRBV18 and TRBJ2-7, with unresolved D. Germline assignment: CDR1 KGHSH and CDR2 LQKENI. Trimming took 3 bases from V and 2 from J, leaving 11 bases between them. The CDR3 spans 14 residues.

The chain is built from TRBV5-1 and TRBJ1-2, with D possibly matching TRBD1 (6 bases). The CDR3 is 14 residues long. Per the germline V gene, CDR1 is SGHRS and CDR2 is YFSETQ. Trimming stripped 0 bases from V and 6 bases from J, with 12 bases between. The CDR3 spells CASSLVRSGDGYTF. The CDR3 DNA is TGCGCCAGCAGCTTGGTGCGGTCAGGGGATGGCTACACCTTC.

The chain joins TRBV7-2 to TRBJ1-1; TRBD1 agrees at 9 bases. From germline, CDR1 is SGHTA and CDR2 FQGNSA. After removal of 1 base from V and 5 bases from J, the junction contained 2 bases not matched to a gene. The CDR3 runs to 14 residues. CDR3: CASSLDRGRTEAFF. CDR3 sequence (DNA): TGTGCCAGCAGCTTAGACAGGGGGCGTACTGAAGCTTTCTTT.

This sequence joins TRBV10-2 and TRBJ2-7; 10 nucleotides line up with TRBD1. The CDR3 contains 12 residues. CDR1 WSHSY and CDR2 SAAADI come from the germline V gene. Trimming removed 4 bases from V and 6 bases from J; junction bases left unmatched: 0. The CDR3 is CASSGTGGEQYF. Here the CDR3 DNA reads TGCGCCAGCAGTGGGACAGGGGGCGAGCAGTACTTC.

This chain links TRBV19 with TRBJ1-4; the D gene is possibly TRBD1 (5 bases). Germline V CDR1 and CDR2: LNHDA, SQIVND (reference sequence). The CDR3 loop spans 15 amino acids. Between the trimmed V and J ends, which lost 3 bases and 3 bases, there was a span of 11 bases. CDR3 in amino acids: CASSISQGPNEKLFF. Written as DNA, the CDR3 is TGTGCCAGTAGTATTTCCCAGGGCCCTAATGAAAAACTGTTTTTT.

The chain carries TRBV19 and TRBJ2-7; 10 nucleotides agree with TRBD2. The CDR3 is made up of 14 amino acids. Germline lookup yields CDR1 LNHDA and CDR2 SQIVND (reference sequence). J lost 3 bases, V lost 5 bases, and 4 bases had no gene match. CDR3 loop: CASSVLAGDYEQYF. For the CDR3, the DNA is TGTGCCAGTAGTGTCCTAGCGGGGGACTACGAGCAGTACTTC.

This rearrangement joins TRBV19 to TRBJ1-5; D not resolved. Trimming stripped 5 bases from V and 0 bases from J, with 14 bases between. This CDR3 contains 16 residues. Germline V gene lookup returns CDR1 LNHDA and CDR2 SQIVND (reference sequence). This CDR3 reads CASSSVRGNSNQPQHF. CDR3 bases: TGTGCCAGTAGTTCCGTCCGAGGGAATAGCAATCAGCCCCAGCATTTT.